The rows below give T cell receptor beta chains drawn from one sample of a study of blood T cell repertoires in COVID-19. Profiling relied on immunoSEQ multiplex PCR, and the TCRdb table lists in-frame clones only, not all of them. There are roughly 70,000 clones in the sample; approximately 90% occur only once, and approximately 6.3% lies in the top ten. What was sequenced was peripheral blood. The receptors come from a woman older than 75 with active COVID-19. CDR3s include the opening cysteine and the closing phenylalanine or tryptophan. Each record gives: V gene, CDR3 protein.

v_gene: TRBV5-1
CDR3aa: CASSSQTSGTSYEQYF

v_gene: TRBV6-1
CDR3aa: CASSEAGRVGGYTF

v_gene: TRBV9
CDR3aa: CASSPRLAGELFF

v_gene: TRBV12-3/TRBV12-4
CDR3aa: CASSQQGQETQYF

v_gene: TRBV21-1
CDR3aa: CASSKRDRSYEQYF

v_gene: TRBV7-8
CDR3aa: CASSLELAGTYRAEQYF

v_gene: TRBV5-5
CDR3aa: CASSSGGSGVKRDEQYF

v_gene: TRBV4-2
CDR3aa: CASSPLGQGARNEKLFF

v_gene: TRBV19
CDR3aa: CASILSPSGANVLTF

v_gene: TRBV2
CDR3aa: CASTYRESNQPQHF

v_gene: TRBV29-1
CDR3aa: CSVGDFRAGQGAREQYF

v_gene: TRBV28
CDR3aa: CASSFTGATRETQYF

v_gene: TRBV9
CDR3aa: CASSGGSTDTQYF

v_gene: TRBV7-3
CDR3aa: CASSLRAGTDTQYF

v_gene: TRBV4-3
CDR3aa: CASSQVNPDRYNEQFF

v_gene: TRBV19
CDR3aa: CASSNSPGGLFGAFF

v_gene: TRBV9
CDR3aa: CASNPAGNTDTQYF

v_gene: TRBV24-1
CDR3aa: CATSVGTSGRYEQYF

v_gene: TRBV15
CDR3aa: CATSRVPSGAGDEQFF

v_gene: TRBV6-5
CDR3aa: CASRQTGSGANVLTF

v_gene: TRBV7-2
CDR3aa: CASSLALRGAFQPQHF

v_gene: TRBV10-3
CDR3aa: CAISEGRGDEKLFF

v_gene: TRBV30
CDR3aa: CAWRMGRVNTEAFF

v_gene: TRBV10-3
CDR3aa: CAISAAGVDEQYF

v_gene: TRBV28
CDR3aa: CASSPGQETQYF